This TCR beta chain emerged from a study of shared clonotypes between healthy human individuals. Overall study context: Aged 18 to 49, the donors were two women and a few men. Overall study findings and caveats: All-four-donor shared clonotypes had higher generation probabilities than non-shared clonotypes did.

Once extracted for a subset, genomic DNA was divided evenly among several immunoSEQ plates. TCRdb keeps only in-frame clones here, not all; method: immunoSEQ multiplex PCR. The table records roughly 1.5 million clones, nearly 99% of them present only once. A remark on this clone: No antigen is known for it.

The donor population consisted of healthy HIV-negative adults with no recent acute infections or vaccinations. The germline V gene has CDR1 ENHRY and CDR2 SYGVKD. Trimming cost V 8 bases and J 5 bases; bases outside gene matches: 10. The CDR3 spans 15 residues. The V and J genes are TRBV10-3 and TRBJ2-3, with 10 bases identical to TRBD2. This sequence was found in a young man in good health. The sequenced sample consisted of naive CD4+ T cells sorted from blood. Described subset: CD45RA+ positively selected. CDR3 residues: CAIGLGLAFIDTQYF. DNA of the CDR3: TGTGCCATCGGCTTGGGACTAGCGTTCATAGATACGCAGTATTTT.